These 16 T cell receptor beta chains came from one sample sequenced in a study of blood T cell repertoires in COVID-19. The method was immunoSEQ multiplex PCR; TCRdb's version includes in-frame clones alone and lacks a portion of them. This table holds some 400,000 clones, around 86% found once. Sequencing was carried out using peripheral blood. These receptors were taken from a human donor in a cohort sampled during active COVID-19.

The chain uses TRBV6-2 or TRBV6-3 and TRBJ2-7, with D unclear. Germline V gene sequence: CDR1 MNHEY, CDR2 SVGEGT. V lost 2 bases, J lost 4 bases, and 9 bases lay in between. The CDR3 is made up of 13 amino acids. The chain's CDR3 is CASSYVAAYEQYF. CDR3 DNA sequence: TGTGCCAGCAGTTACGTCGCGGCTTACGAGCAGTACTTC.

The rearrangement links TRBV5-4 to TRBJ2-3; 10 bases align to TRBD2. The CDR3 runs to 16 residues. The junction had 6 bases not matched to a gene; V was cut back by 4 bases and J by 1 base. Germline V gene sequence: CDR1 SGHNT, CDR2 YYREEE (reference sequence). For the CDR3, the DNA is TGTGCCAGCAGCGTCCAGCGGGGGGGCGGCACAGATACGCAGTATTTT. Its protein is CASSVQRGGGTDTQYF.

The V gene is TRBV9, the J gene TRBJ2-7; unclear D gene. V was clipped by 3 bases and J by 0 bases, with 10 bases between them. Germline V gives CDR1 SGDLS, CDR2 YYNGEE. The CDR3 loop spans 14 amino acids. CDR3: CASSARLSSYEQYF. Here the CDR3 DNA reads TGTGCCAGCAGCGCTAGATTGAGCTCCTACGAGCAGTACTTC.

This clone has a handful of counts. The rearrangement uses TRBV11-2 and TRBJ1-1; 8 bases fit TRBD1. Germline trimming cut 4 bases from V and 5 bases from J; bases unmatched to any gene: 6. The CDR3 contains 14 residues. Germline V gene data show CDR1 as SGHAT and CDR2 as FQNNGV. Written as DNA, the CDR3 is TGTGCCAGCAGCTCCGACAGGGGCCGGACTGAAGCTTTCTTT. Its translation is CASSSDRGRTEAFF.

There are many counts of this clone. The CDR3 loop is CASSEGGGVTDTQYF. In nucleotides, the CDR3 is TGTGCCAGCAGTGAAGGCGGGGGGGTCACAGATACGCAGTATTTT. V usage is TRBV2 and J usage is TRBJ2-3, with TRBD2 identical over 9 bases. This CDR3 is 15 amino acids long. Germline V lookup: CDR1 SNHLY, CDR2 FYNNEI. V lost 1 base and J lost 2; bases outside the gene matches: 1.

Written as DNA, the CDR3 is TGTGCCAGCAGTTACTCCCCGGACAGGGACGGTTCACCCCTCCACTTT. It is translated as CASSYSPDRDGSPLHF. The V gene is TRBV6-6, the J gene TRBJ1-6; 8 nucleotides align to TRBD1. The CDR3 has 16 amino acids. V was pared by 0 bases and J by 9 bases, with 7 bases of the junction left unmatched. CDR1 and CDR2 (germline): MNHNY, SVGAGI (reference sequence).

V and J are TRBV19 and TRBJ2-5, with TRBD1 matching over 8 bases. The V and J ends lost 4 bases and 4 bases, in that order; junction bases with no gene match: 2. The CDR3 loop spans 13 amino acids. Germline CDR1 LNHDA, CDR2 SQIVND (reference sequence). CDR3 amino acids: CASSTQGGETQYF. The CDR3 bases are TGTGCCAGTAGTACACAGGGGGGAGAGACCCAGTACTTC. Combining the CDR3 with reference TRBV19 and TRBJ2-5 gives the whole variable domain DGGITQSPKYLFRKEGQNVTLSCEQNLNHDAMYWYRQDPGQGLRLIYYSQIVNDFQKGDIAEGYSVSREKKESFPLTVTSAQKNPTAFYLCASSTQGGETQYFGPGTRLLVL.

This sequence joins TRBV6-1 and TRBJ2-2; TRBD1 matches 7 bases. Germline CDR1 is MNHNS and CDR2 is SASEGT. The CDR3 is made up of 14 amino acids. V lost 3 bases to trimming and J lost 6 bases; unmatched junction nucleotides: 4. Here the CDR3 DNA reads TGTGCCAGCAGTGAGGCGACAGGGCCCGGGGAGCTGTTTTTT. It yields the protein CASSEATGPGELFF.

This clone has more than one count but fewer than ten. The same CDR3 is also encoded by other DNA sequences in this sample. The chain combines TRBV9 with TRBJ2-7; 8 bases align to TRBD2. Germline trimming cut 4 bases from V and 4 bases from J; bases unmatched to any gene: 7. Germline V CDR1 and CDR2: SGDLS, YYNGEE. This CDR3 is built from 14 residues. This CDR3 is CASSPPGGAYEQYF. For the CDR3, the DNA is TGTGCCAGCAGCCCACCCGGGGGGGCTTACGAGCAGTACTTC.

The rearrangement joins TRBV14 to TRBJ2-4; D unresolved. Germline lookup yields CDR1 SGHDN and CDR2 FVKESK. V gave up 0 bases and J gave up 3 bases, with 15 bases separating them. The CDR3 consists of 17 residues. The CDR3 DNA sequence: TGTGCCAGCAGCCAAGATAGAAGAGACAATCGCAAAAACATTCAGTACTTC. This translates into CASSQDRRDNRKNIQYF.

This chain uses TRBV9 with TRBJ2-2, with 10 bases matching TRBD1. V dropped 3 bases and J dropped 2; count of bases not matched to a gene: 7. This CDR3 spans 17 amino acids. Germline V gene lookup returns CDR1 SGDLS and CDR2 YYNGEE. CDR3 in amino acids: CASSAAGTGDNTGELFF. The CDR3 DNA reads as TGTGCCAGCAGCGCTGCCGGGACAGGGGATAACACCGGGGAGCTGTTTTTT. The variable domain in full, completed from reference TRBV9 and TRBJ2-2, reads DSGVTQTPKHLITATGQRVTLRCSPRSGDLSVYWYQQSLDQGLQFLIQYYNGEERAKGNILERFSAQQFPDLHSELNLSSLELGDSALYFCASSAAGTGDNTGELFFGEGSRLTVL.

The chain has TRBV19 and TRBJ2-2; D remains unclear. The germline V and J ends were trimmed by 6 bases and 4 bases, with 9 bases remaining between them. Germline CDR1 is LNHDA and CDR2 is SQIVND (reference sequence). The length of the CDR3 is 13 residues. This chain's CDR3 is CASRASRTGELFF. CDR3 in DNA: TGTGCCAGTAGGGCTAGTCGCACCGGGGAGCTGTTTTTT.

The sample holds one count of this clone. Here the CDR3 reads CASSPGLAGNTQYF. The CDR3 region has the DNA TGTGCCAGCAGTCCCGGACTAGCGGGAAATACGCAGTATTTT. J is TRBJ2-3 and V is TRBV27; 12 nucleotides align to TRBD2. The V and J ends lost 5 bases and 7 bases, in that order; junction bases with no gene match: 4. In germline, CDR1 is MNHEY, CDR2 SMNVEV (reference sequence). The CDR3 totals 14 residues.

This chain joins TRBV9 and TRBJ2-3; D is perhaps TRBD2 (5 bases). The CDR3 has 15 residues. Per the germline V gene, CDR1 is SGDLS and CDR2 is YYNGEE. The germline V and J ends were trimmed by 0 bases and 1 base, with 9 bases remaining between them. DNA for the CDR3: TGTGCCAGCAGCGTAGTGAAGGGAGGCACAGATACGCAGTATTTT. The encoded protein is CASSVVKGGTDTQYF.

This clone has a single count. V usage is TRBV7-2 and J usage is TRBJ2-7, with 11 nucleotides matching TRBD1. The V gene's germline CDR1 is SGHTA and CDR2 FQGNSA. J was trimmed by 3 bases and V by 8 bases; bases with no gene match: 9. The CDR3 extends over 15 amino acids. DNA of the CDR3: TGTGCCAGCGATGTCGGAGGGACAGGGGGCTACGAGCAGTACTTC. It encodes CASDVGGTGGYEQYF.

The rearrangement joins TRBV6-5 to TRBJ2-7; D may be TRBD2 (6 bases). Trimming cost V 7 bases and J 4 bases, with 17 bases left between them. Looked up from germline, CDR1 is MNHEY and CDR2 is SVGAGI. The CDR3 is 14 amino acids. The CDR3 loop is CASTVMEGGYEQYF. The CDR3 DNA sequence: TGTGCCAGCACCGTAATGGAGGGTGGGTACGAGCAGTACTTC.